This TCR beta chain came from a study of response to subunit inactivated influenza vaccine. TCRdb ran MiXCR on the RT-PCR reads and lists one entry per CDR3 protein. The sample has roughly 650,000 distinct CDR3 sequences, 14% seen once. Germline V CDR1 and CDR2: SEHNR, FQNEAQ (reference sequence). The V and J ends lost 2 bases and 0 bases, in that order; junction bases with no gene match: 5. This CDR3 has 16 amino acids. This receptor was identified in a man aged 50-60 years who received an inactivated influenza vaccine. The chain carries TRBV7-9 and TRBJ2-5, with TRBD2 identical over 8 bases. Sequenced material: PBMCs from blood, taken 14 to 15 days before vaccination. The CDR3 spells CASSLSPAGDQETQYF. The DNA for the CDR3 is TGTGCCAGCAGCTTAAGTCCAGCGGGGGACCAAGAGACCCAGTACTTC.